These 30 T cell receptor beta chains originate from one sample sequenced in a study of T-cell reconstitution after alpha-beta-depleted transplantation in children. Library preparation (for TCRbeta) was performed with unique molecular identifiers. TCRdb used MiXCR to reprocess the PCR reads, holding one entry per CDR3 protein. The data contain 500,000 to 750,000 distinct CDR3 sequences, 25% to 30% of them singletons. The sample consisted of PBMCs, taken before TCRalphabeta/CD19-depleted stem cell transplant. The receptor set was obtained from a boy younger than two with Wiskott-Aldrich syndrome, due to receive a stem cell transplant.

The CDR3 nucleotides are TGCAGCGTTGTCGGGAGCTCCTACAATGAGCAGTTCTTC. This translates into CSVVGSSYNEQFF. V is TRBV29-1 and J is TRBJ2-1, with D possibly TRBD2 on 6 matching bases. The CDR3 consists of 13 residues. The V gene's germline CDR1 is SQVTM and CDR2 ANQGSEA. The V end lost 4 bases, the J end lost 0 bases, and 7 bases lay between the germline ends.

The chain carries TRBV10-3 and TRBJ2-1; D assignment may be TRBD1 or TRBD2 (5 bases each). Trimming left V 0 bases short and J 4 bases short, with 13 bases between. The CDR3 covers 16 residues. Germline V gene lookup returns CDR1 ENHRY and CDR2 SYGVKD. Here the CDR3 DNA reads TGTGCCATCAGTGAGTCTGGGTCAGGGAGTTACAATGAGCAGTTCTTC. The encoded protein is CAISESGSGSYNEQFF.

This clonotype was seen a handful of times. This chain's CDR3 is CASSSTSGPYEQYF. The CDR3 DNA follows: TGCGCCAGCAGCTCGACTAGCGGCCCCTACGAGCAGTACTTC. This chain connects TRBV5-1 to TRBJ2-7, with 9 bases that match TRBD2. This CDR3 is built from 14 residues. CDR1 is SGHRS and CDR2 is YFSETQ in the germline V gene. Losses at the gene ends were 3 bases for V and 2 bases for J; bases not matched to a gene: 3.

The V gene is TRBV20-1, the J gene TRBJ1-1; 7 bases are shared with TRBD1. Trimming removed 6 bases from V and 0 bases from J; junction bases left unmatched: 7. Germline V gene lookup returns CDR1 DFQATT and CDR2 SNEGSKA (reference sequence). The CDR3 is 14 amino acids. The CDR3 nucleotides read TGCAGTGCCCTCAGGGGGAACATGAACACTGAAGCTTTCTTT. It specifies CSALRGNMNTEAFF.

This clonotype was seen more than once but under ten times. This chain joins TRBV12-3 or TRBV12-4 and TRBJ2-1, with 12 nucleotides matching TRBD2. CDR3 size: 15 residues. Unmatched junction bases numbered 5, after V lost 5 bases and J lost 6 bases. For the CDR3, the DNA is TGTGCCAGCAGTCGACTAGCGGGAGAACTCAATGAGCAGTTCTTC. It yields the protein CASSRLAGELNEQFF.

The chain has TRBV5-1 and TRBJ1-1; D remains unclear. V lost 0 bases and J lost 9, with 15 bases in between. The CDR3 is 14 amino acids. The germline V gene has CDR1 SGHRS and CDR2 YFSETQ. CDR3 loop: CASSLAGPVSQAFF. CDR3 nucleotides: TGCGCCAGCAGCTTGGCCGGCCCCGTATCCCAAGCTTTCTTT.

This clonotype was detected a few times. The chain has TRBV10-3 and TRBJ2-7, with D tentatively TRBD2 (5 bases). This CDR3 comprises 15 residues. CDR1 and CDR2 (germline): ENHRY, SYGVKD. Trimming left V 3 bases short and J 0 bases short, with 12 bases between. The CDR3, as DNA: TGTGCCATCAGTGACCCCCAAGGGAGCTCCTACGAGCAGTACTTC. This codes for CAISDPQGSSYEQYF.

The rearrangement joins TRBV12-3 or TRBV12-4 to TRBJ2-5; 8 bases match TRBD2. Losses at the gene ends were 5 bases for V and 4 bases for J; bases not matched to a gene: 9. The CDR3 contains 15 residues. The CDR3 nucleotides read TGTGCCAGCAGTCTCAGAGCGGGAGACACAGAGACCCAGTACTTC. This encodes CASSLRAGDTETQYF.

The J gene is TRBJ2-2, the V gene TRBV4-1; 12 bases line up with TRBD2. Germline lookup yields CDR1 MGHRA and CDR2 YSYEKL. The CDR3 runs 17 residues. With 3 bases clipped from V and 7 bases from J, the junction kept 9 bases outside the gene matches. CDR3 bases: TGCGCCAGCAGCCAGACCCTAGCGGGAGGGCCGAACGGGGAGCTGTTTTTT. The encoded protein is CASSQTLAGGPNGELFF.

This clonotype was observed many times. The J gene is TRBJ2-2, the V gene TRBV25-1, with D unclear. V lost 5 bases and J 6 bases, leaving 7 bases between the germline ends. The CDR3 is made up of 12 amino acids. CDR1 is MGHDK, CDR2 SYGVNS, per germline. The DNA for the CDR3 is TGTGCCAGCAGTATAGTGCCCGGGGAGCTGTTTTTT. Its translation is CASSIVPGELFF. The entire variable domain, with the rest obtained from reference TRBV25-1 and TRBJ2-2, is as follows: EADIYQTPRYLVIGTGKKITLECSQTMGHDKMYWYQQDPGMELHLIHYSYGVNSTEKGDLSSESTVSRIRTEHFPLTLESARPSHTSQYLCASSIVPGELFFGEGSRLTVL.

This chain joins TRBV5-1 and TRBJ2-3; 7 nucleotides align to TRBD1. Germline trimming cut 4 bases from V and 5 bases from J; bases unmatched to any gene: 7. The CDR3 consists of 14 residues. Per germline, CDR1 SGHRS and CDR2 YFSETQ. The CDR3 sequence: CASSVGGAKDTQYF. The CDR3 DNA sequence: TGCGCCAGCAGCGTAGGGGGCGCAAAAGATACGCAGTATTTT. The full variable domain, its missing parts supplied by reference TRBV5-1 and TRBJ2-3, is KAGVTQTPRYLIKTRGQQVTLSCSPISGHRSVSWYQQTPGQGLQFLFEYFSETQRNKGNFPGRFSGRQFSNSRSEMNVSTLELGDSALYLCASSVGGAKDTQYFGPGTRLTVL.

This clonotype was observed a few times. J is TRBJ2-1 and V is TRBV10-3, with D perhaps TRBD2 (6 bases). Germline V lookup: CDR1 ENHRY, CDR2 SYGVKD. V was clipped by 5 bases and J by 10 bases, with 21 bases between them. The CDR3 consists of 15 residues. The CDR3 DNA reads as TGTGCCATCAGTAAGACCCTTGAGGCGGGAAAAGAGCAGTTCTTC. This encodes CAISKTLEAGKEQFF.

This clonotype was counted a single time. The V call is TRBV20-1, the J call TRBJ2-7, with D possibly matching TRBD2 (6 bases). CDR1 is DFQATT, CDR2 SNEGSKA, per germline (reference sequence). Trimming stripped 3 bases from V and 2 bases from J, with 11 bases between. The CDR3 is 13 amino acids. The CDR3 DNA follows: TGCAGTGCTAGTAGCGGAACCCCCTACGAGCAGTACTTC. This sequence encodes CSASSGTPYEQYF.

In DNA, the CDR3 is TGTGCCAGCTCAAGAGAAGGGGGCGTCGAGAATGAAAAACTGTTTTTT. Translation gives CASSREGGVENEKLFF. The chain employs TRBV18 and TRBJ1-4; 7 bases fit TRBD1. The CDR3 is 16 residues long. The J segment lost 5 bases and the V segment lost 5 bases, leaving 11 bases of the junction unmatched. Germline lookup yields CDR1 KGHSH and CDR2 LQKENI.

The chain recombines TRBV20-1 with TRBJ2-3, with D tentatively TRBD2 (5 bases). Germline V gene lookup returns CDR1 DFQATT and CDR2 SNEGSKA (reference sequence). The V gene lost 5 bases and the J gene lost 2 bases, with 11 bases spanning the gap. The CDR3 is made up of 13 amino acids. The CDR3, as DNA: TGCAGTGCTGGGCAGCGGTCCACAGATACGCAGTATTTT. This gives the protein CSAGQRSTDTQYF.

This clonotype was seen more than once but under ten times. The J gene is TRBJ2-5, the V gene TRBV7-9; TRBD2 agrees at 10 bases. This CDR3 has 16 amino acids. V lost 5 bases to trimming and J lost 0 bases; unmatched junction nucleotides: 6. The germline V gene has CDR1 SEHNR and CDR2 FQNEAQ (reference sequence). The CDR3 loop reads CASSHSGRADQETQYF. CDR3 coding DNA: TGTGCCAGCAGCCACAGCGGGAGGGCCGACCAAGAGACCCAGTACTTC.

The chain recombines TRBV4-1 with TRBJ2-5; 13 positions match TRBD2. The CDR3 runs 19 residues. The germline V gene encodes CDR1 MGHRA and CDR2 YSYEKL. V was clipped by 4 bases and J by 5 bases; unmatched bases: 16. The CDR3 sequence: CASSPWTSGSPTGRETQYF. The CDR3 DNA follows: TGCGCCAGCAGCCCGTGGACTAGCGGGAGTCCCACGGGGCGGGAGACCCAGTACTTC.

This clonotype was detected only a few times. The CDR3 region is CASMLDRENQPQHF. Here the CDR3 DNA reads TGTGCCAGCATGCTGGACAGGGAAAATCAGCCCCAGCATTTT. The rearrangement links TRBV12-3 or TRBV12-4 to TRBJ1-5, with 8 bases identical to TRBD1. V lost 7 bases to trimming and J lost 4 bases; unmatched junction nucleotides: 6. This CDR3 is 14 amino acids long.

The V call is TRBV5-1, the J call TRBJ2-5, with TRBD1 as a possible D gene (5 bases). Germline V CDR1 and CDR2: SGHRS, YFSETQ. The CDR3 spans 14 residues. Trimming left V 3 bases short and J 2 bases short, with 11 bases between. The CDR3 DNA is TGCGCCAGCAGCTCAGGACACCTACAAGAGACCCAGTACTTC. This codes for CASSSGHLQETQYF. Supplemented by reference TRBV5-1 and TRBJ2-5, the full variable domain reads KAGVTQTPRYLIKTRGQQVTLSCSPISGHRSVSWYQQTPGQGLQFLFEYFSETQRNKGNFPGRFSGRQFSNSRSEMNVSTLELGDSALYLCASSSGHLQETQYFGPGTRLLVL.

This clonotype was counted between two and nine times. The rearrangement uses TRBV7-6 and TRBJ2-7; possible D gene TRBD2, 5 bases. CDR1 is SGHVS and CDR2 is FNYEAQ in the germline V gene. CDR3 size: 16 residues. Trimming took off 1 base at V and 0 bases at J, with 13 bases between the two ends. As DNA, the CDR3 is TGTGCCAGCAGCTTAGTCCCCGAACGGGGCTCCTACGAGCAGTACTTC. Its translation is CASSLVPERGSYEQYF.

The chain uses TRBV6-1 and TRBJ1-2; D possibly corresponds to TRBD1 (5 bases). Germline lookup yields CDR1 MNHNS and CDR2 SASEGT. The CDR3 is made up of 13 amino acids. The ends were cut back, 1 base at V and 4 bases at J, with 7 bases in the middle. The CDR3 region has the DNA TGTGCCAGCAGTGAAGGTGGGGCCTATGGCTACACCTTC. Residues: CASSEGGAYGYTF.

The gene calls are TRBV10-3 and TRBJ2-2; D gene unclear. The CDR3 contains 14 residues. The germline V gene has CDR1 ENHRY and CDR2 SYGVKD. The V end lost 6 bases, the J end lost 2 bases, and 10 bases lay between the germline ends. The CDR3 sequence: CAIRSTLNTGELFF. The DNA for the CDR3 is TGTGCCATCAGGTCCACCCTCAACACCGGGGAGCTGTTTTTT.

This clonotype was seen more than once but under ten times. The chain is built from TRBV10-3 and TRBJ2-1, with TRBD2 matching 8 bases. J lost 5 bases, V lost 6 bases, and 3 bases had no gene match. The CDR3 spans 13 residues. In germline, CDR1 is ENHRY, CDR2 SYGVKD. CDR3 nucleotide sequence: TGTGCCATCAGAACTAGCGGAGACAATGAGCAGTTCTTC. This sequence encodes CAIRTSGDNEQFF.

The rearrangement uses TRBV5-4 and TRBJ2-1, with TRBD2 identical over 13 bases. CDR1 is SGHNT and CDR2 is YYREEE in the germline V gene (reference sequence). There are 17 residues in the CDR3. J gave up 2 bases and V 4 bases, and 6 bases lay outside the gene matches. The CDR3 sequence is CASSGGLAGQAYNEQFF. CDR3 bases: TGTGCCAGCAGCGGGGGACTAGCGGGGCAGGCCTACAATGAGCAGTTCTTC.

This clonotype was counted a few times. The chain recombines TRBV27 with TRBJ2-1; 7 positions agree with TRBD1. This CDR3 is built from 13 residues. Germline CDR1 is MNHEY and CDR2 is SMNVEV (reference sequence). The V segment lost 8 bases and the J segment 6 bases; nucleotides outside the gene matches: 7. CDR3 protein: CASAPGGFNEQFF. DNA of the CDR3: TGTGCCAGCGCGCCAGGGGGATTCAATGAGCAGTTCTTC.

This rearrangement joins TRBV15 to TRBJ2-3; D is possibly TRBD1 (5 bases). CDR3 size: 16 residues. CDR1 and CDR2 (germline): LNHNV, YYDKDF (reference sequence). Deletions cut 0 bases from V and 0 bases from J, with 10 bases between. DNA of the CDR3: TGTGCCACCAGCAGAGAAGGGGTCGGGAGCACAGATACGCAGTATTTT. Its translation: CATSREGVGSTDTQYF.

This clonotype was observed a few times. The V call is TRBV11-3, the J call TRBJ2-1; D remains unclear. The CDR3 length is 12 residues. Germline lookup yields CDR1 SGHNT and CDR2 YENEEA. Trimming took off 6 bases at V and 8 bases at J, with 11 bases between the two ends. CDR3 residues: CASSGLEDEQFF. In DNA, the CDR3 is TGTGCCAGCAGTGGTCTCGAAGATGAGCAGTTCTTC.

This clonotype was picked up a small number of times. The junction and the germline gene differ at one end; a read error may be behind it. The gene calls are TRBV5-1 and TRBJ2-1, with D tentatively TRBD2 (6 bases). CDR3 length: 16 amino acids. Germline values: CDR1 SGHRS, CDR2 YFSETQ. The CDR3 reads CASSLTGVPSFNEQFF. In nucleotides, the CDR3 is TGCGCCAGCAGCTTGACGGGGGTGCCCTCCTTCAATGAGCAGTTCTTC.

In nucleotides, the CDR3 is TGCAGTGCTAGCAAGCCTAGCGGGAGAGGCGATGAGCAGTTCTTC. This encodes CSASKPSGRGDEQFF. This rearrangement joins TRBV20-1 to TRBJ2-1, with 10 bases lining up with TRBD2. With 3 bases clipped from V and 8 bases from J, the junction kept 10 bases outside the gene matches. Germline lookup yields CDR1 DFQATT and CDR2 SNEGSKA (reference sequence). This CDR3 has 15 residues.

This clonotype has only a few counts. The gene calls are TRBV29-1 and TRBJ2-7; possibly TRBD1 for D (5 bases). Between the trimmed V and J ends, which lost 7 bases and 9 bases, there was a span of 16 bases. The CDR3 is made up of 11 amino acids. The germline gives CDR1 SQVTM, CDR2 ANQGSEA. In DNA form, the CDR3 reads TGCAGCGGAAGAGACGCAGGGTCGCAGTACTTC. Translation: CSGRDAGSQYF.